These T cell receptor beta chains were read from a single sample in a study of blood T cell repertoires in COVID-19. The protocol was immunoSEQ multiplex PCR, while the TCRdb copy is restricted to in-frame clones and leaves out a portion. Here the sample spans hundreds of thousands of clones, around nine tenths being singletons. The sequenced material came from peripheral blood. Receptors originate from a human donor in a cohort sampled during active COVID-19. Each CDR3 is given with its conserved first and last residue. D genes are given only for firm matches. Only some rows state a clone size, as once, few, many or a class for expanded clones.

j_call	v_call	d_call	clone_size	cdr3_nt	cdr3_aa
TRBJ2-1	TRBV9	TRBD2	NA	TGTGCCAGCAGCGTGGGCCTAGCGGGTTACAATGAGCAGTTCTTC	CASSVGLAGYNEQFF
TRBJ1-3	TRBV5-4	NA	NA	TGTGCCAGCCAGGAGGGGCTTTCTGGAAACACCATATATTTT	CASQEGLSGNTIYF
TRBJ1-3	TRBV9	NA	NA	TGTGCCAGCAAAGGAAGGGAGTCTGGAAACACCATATATTTT	CASKGRESGNTIYF
TRBJ1-1	TRBV6-2/TRBV6-3	TRBD1	NA	TGTGCCAGCAGTTACTCCAAGGAGACAGGGAGAAGAACTGAAGCTTTCTTT	CASSYSKETGRRTEAFF
TRBJ1-5	TRBV6-5	TRBD1	few	TGTGCCAGCGCCCGGTTAGGGGGCCCCAATCAGCCCCAGCATTTT	CASARLGGPNQPQHF
TRBJ2-3	TRBV5-1	NA	NA	TGCGCCAGCAGCTGGCCGGGATCCACAGATACGCAGTATTTT	CASSWPGSTDTQYF
TRBJ2-1	TRBV6-5	TRBD2	NA	TGTGCCAGCAGTCTAGGGACTAGCGGGAGCAATGAGCAGTTCTTC	CASSLGTSGSNEQFF
TRBJ2-3	TRBV30	NA	once	TGTGCCTGGGCCCCGGGAGAGAGGGGCACAGATACGCAGTATTTT	CAWAPGERGTDTQYF
TRBJ1-4	TRBV28	NA	NA	TGTGCCAGCAGTTCCCTGACAGGATTTAATGAAAAACTGTTTTTT	CASSSLTGFNEKLFF
TRBJ2-5	TRBV11-2	TRBD2	NA	TGTGCCAGCAGCCCGCGCCCCTCAGGAGGGACTAGGAGGCAAGAGACCCAGTACTTC	CASSPRPSGGTRRQETQYF
TRBJ2-5	TRBV6-5	NA	NA	TGTGCCAGCAAACAGGGCCTCCAAGAGACCCAGTACTTC	CASKQGLQETQYF
TRBJ2-1	TRBV3-1/TRBV3-2	TRBD2	NA	TGTGCCAGCAGCCAAGTTCGGGTAAGCGGGGGCTCCTACAATGAGCAGTTCTTC	CASSQVRVSGGSYNEQFF
TRBJ2-2	TRBV25-1	TRBD1	NA	TGTGCCAGCCTTTATCCCGGGACAGGGACGAGAAACGCCGGGGAGCTGTTTTTT	CASLYPGTGTRNAGELFF
TRBJ1-2	TRBV6-6	NA	NA	TGTGCCAGCAGTTCCGTCGCGGGCGGTGACTATGGCTACACCTTC	CASSSVAGGDYGYTF
TRBJ2-6	TRBV7-3	NA	NA	TGTGCCAGCAGCTTATTGGCAGGGCCGTCTGGGGCCAACGTCCTGACTTTC	CASSLLAGPSGANVLTF
TRBJ1-2	TRBV5-6	TRBD1	NA	TGTGCCAGCAGCTTGGCCGGACAGGGGACGTATGGCTACACCTTC	CASSLAGQGTYGYTF
TRBJ1-2	TRBV4-2	NA	NA	TGTGCCAGCAGCCAAGATTTGAGGGTTTTCGGCTACACCTTC	CASSQDLRVFGYTF
TRBJ1-2	TRBV6-5	NA	NA	TGTGCCAGCAGACTGGGCCTAAATGGCTACACCTTC	CASRLGLNGYTF
TRBJ1-2	TRBV7-9	NA	NA	TGTGCCAGCAGCCATACAGGGCCTAACTATGGCTACACCTTC	CASSHTGPNYGYTF
TRBJ2-5	TRBV2	NA	NA	TGTGCCAGCAGATTGAATTACCGCAGGGATATGGAGACCCAGTACTTC	CASRLNYRRDMETQYF
TRBJ1-2	TRBV19	TRBD1	NA	TGTGCCAGTAGTCTCAGGACAGGGGGCCGGTCTAACTATGGCTACACCTTC	CASSLRTGGRSNYGYTF
TRBJ1-1	TRBV5-1	TRBD1	once	TGCGCCAGCACCGTGAGGGGGCGAGATGAAGCTTTCTTT	CASTVRGRDEAFF
TRBJ1-1	TRBV19	NA	NA	TGTGCCAGTAGTACGAGACAGGCCAGGAACACTGAAGCTTTCTTT	CASSTRQARNTEAFF
TRBJ2-5	TRBV20-1	NA	NA	TGCAGTGCTAGTTGGCCGGATTGGACAGCCATTCGTGAGACCCAGTACTTC	CSASWPDWTAIRETQYF
TRBJ2-5	TRBV28	TRBD1	NA	TGTGCCAGCAGGATAGGGGGCCTAGAGACCCAGTACTTC	CASRIGGLETQYF
TRBJ2-1	TRBV2	TRBD2	NA	TGTGCCAGCAGTGAAACTAGCGGGAGATATGAGCAGTTCTTC	CASSETSGRYEQFF
TRBJ2-3	TRBV18	TRBD2	once	TGTGCCAGTGGGACTAGCACCGAAGATACGCAGTATTTT	CASGTSTEDTQYF
TRBJ2-1	TRBV13	TRBD2	NA	TGTGCCAGCAGCGCGAGCCGACTGGGACTAGCGGGGACAGAGCAGTTCTTC	CASSASRLGLAGTEQFF
TRBJ1-4	TRBV5-1	NA	once	TGCGCCAGCAGCTTGGAGGGGGAGAATGAAAAACTGTTTTTT	CASSLEGENEKLFF
TRBJ2-2	TRBV19	NA	NA	TGTGCCAGTAGCGGCGACAGGTCTATCGGGGAGCTGTTTTTT	CASSGDRSIGELFF
TRBJ1-1	TRBV10-3	NA	few	TGTGCCACCAGGGAGGCGGCGGACACTGAAGCTTTCTTT	CATREAADTEAFF
TRBJ1-3	TRBV30	NA	NA	TGTGCCTGGAACAGTGTAAGAACCATATATTTT	CAWNSVRTIYF
TRBJ1-2	TRBV7-9	TRBD1	NA	TGTGCCAGCAGCTTAGACAGGGGTAAAGGCTACACCTTC	CASSLDRGKGYTF
TRBJ2-5	TRBV20-1	NA	NA	TGCAGTGCTAGCGGGGAGACCCAGTACTTC	CSASGETQYF
TRBJ1-1	TRBV29-1	TRBD1	NA	TGCAGCGTTGGGGGACAGAGGAACACTGAAGCTTTCTTT	CSVGGQRNTEAFF
TRBJ1-1	TRBV6-5	TRBD1	NA	TGTGCCAGCAGCCGCCGAGGGGCAGGGGGCACTGAAGCTTTCTTT	CASSRRGAGGTEAFF
TRBJ1-1	TRBV19	NA	NA	TGTGCCAGTAGTATTAGGGGGAACACTGAAGCTTTCTTT	CASSIRGNTEAFF
TRBJ2-7	TRBV18	NA	NA	TGTGCCAGCTCACCACGACAGCTGACCTCCTCCTACGAGCAGTACTTC	CASSPRQLTSSYEQYF
TRBJ2-5	TRBV4-1	TRBD2	NA	TGCGCCAGCAGCCGCTCCCTCGGGGGTCAAGGGAGCAGCGGGGGACGACAAGAGACCCAGTACTTC	CASSRSLGGQGSSGGRQETQYF
TRBJ1-2	TRBV5-5	NA	NA	TGTGCCAGCAGCTTGGGGCTCAGGGATAGAGCTTATGGCTACACCTTC	CASSLGLRDRAYGYTF
TRBJ2-3	TRBV4-2	TRBD2	NA	TGTGCCAGCAGCCTCCGGGACTATGGGGAATCAGATACGCAGTATTTT	CASSLRDYGESDTQYF
TRBJ1-1	TRBV14	NA	NA	TGTGCCAGCAGCCAACTCTCATTCCGTCGGACTGAAGCTTTCTTT	CASSQLSFRRTEAFF
TRBJ1-2	TRBV5-6	NA	NA	TGTGCCAGCAGCTTAATCCCAGGGGCCGACCGTAAAGGGGCCAACACCTTC	CASSLIPGADRKGANTF
TRBJ2-5	TRBV7-9	NA	NA	TGTGCCAGCAGCACCCGGACTGCCCAAGAGACCCAGTACTTC	CASSTRTAQETQYF
TRBJ1-5	TRBV12-5	NA	NA	TGTGCTAGTGGTACCCCGGACATTTATCAGCCCCAGCATTTT	CASGTPDIYQPQHF
TRBJ2-7	TRBV6-1	NA	NA	TGTGCCAGCAGTGAAGCCCGACACATTTCCTACGAGCAGTACTTC	CASSEARHISYEQYF
TRBJ2-5	TRBV4-1	TRBD2	NA	TGCGCCAGCAGCCAAGTACTAGCGGGCTGGGAGACCCAGTACTTC	CASSQVLAGWETQYF